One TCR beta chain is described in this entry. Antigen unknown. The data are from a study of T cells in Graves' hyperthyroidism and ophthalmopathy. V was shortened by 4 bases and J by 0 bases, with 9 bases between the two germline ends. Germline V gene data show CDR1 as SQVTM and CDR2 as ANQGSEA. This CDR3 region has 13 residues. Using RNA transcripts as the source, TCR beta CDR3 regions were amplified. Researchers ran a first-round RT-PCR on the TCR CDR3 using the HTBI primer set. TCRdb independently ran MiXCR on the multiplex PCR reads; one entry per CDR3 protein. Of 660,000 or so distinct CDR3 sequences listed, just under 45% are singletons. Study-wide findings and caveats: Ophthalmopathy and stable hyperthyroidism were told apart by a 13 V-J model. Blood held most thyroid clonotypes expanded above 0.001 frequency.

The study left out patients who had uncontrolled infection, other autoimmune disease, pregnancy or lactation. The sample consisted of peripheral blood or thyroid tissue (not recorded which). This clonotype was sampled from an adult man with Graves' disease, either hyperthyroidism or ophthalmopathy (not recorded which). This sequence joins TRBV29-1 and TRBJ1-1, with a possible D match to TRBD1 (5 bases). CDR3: CSVATDMNTEAFF. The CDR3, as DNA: TGCAGCGTTGCGACAGACATGAACACTGAAGCTTTCTTT.